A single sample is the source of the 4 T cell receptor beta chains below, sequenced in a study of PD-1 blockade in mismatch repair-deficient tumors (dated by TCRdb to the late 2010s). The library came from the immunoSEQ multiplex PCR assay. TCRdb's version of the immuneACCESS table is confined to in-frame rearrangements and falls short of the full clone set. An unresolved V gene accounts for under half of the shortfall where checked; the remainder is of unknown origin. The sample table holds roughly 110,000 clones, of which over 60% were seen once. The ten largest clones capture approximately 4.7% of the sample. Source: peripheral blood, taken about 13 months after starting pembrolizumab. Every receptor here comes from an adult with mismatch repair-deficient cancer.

This CDR3 is CASRDRGSGYEQYF. CDR3 bases: TGCGCCAGCAGAGACAGGGGATCGGGCTACGAGCAGTACTTC. V usage is TRBV10-2 and J usage is TRBJ2-7; 8 bases align to TRBD1. The CDR3 has 14 residues. Germline lookup yields CDR1 WSHSY and CDR2 SAAADI. J was trimmed by 3 bases and V by 6 bases; bases with no gene match: 7.

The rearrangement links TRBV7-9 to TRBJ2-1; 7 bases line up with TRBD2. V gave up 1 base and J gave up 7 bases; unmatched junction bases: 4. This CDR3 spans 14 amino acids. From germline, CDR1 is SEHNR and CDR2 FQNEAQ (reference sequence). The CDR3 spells CASSLDGGKNEQFF. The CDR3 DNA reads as TGTGCCAGCAGCTTAGACGGGGGGAAAAATGAGCAGTTCTTC.

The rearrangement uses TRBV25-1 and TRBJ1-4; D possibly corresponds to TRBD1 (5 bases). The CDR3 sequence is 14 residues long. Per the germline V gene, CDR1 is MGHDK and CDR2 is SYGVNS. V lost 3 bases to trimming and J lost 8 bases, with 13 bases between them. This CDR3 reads CASSDGAVREKLFF. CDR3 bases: TGTGCCAGCAGTGACGGGGCGGTAAGGGAAAAACTGTTTTTT.

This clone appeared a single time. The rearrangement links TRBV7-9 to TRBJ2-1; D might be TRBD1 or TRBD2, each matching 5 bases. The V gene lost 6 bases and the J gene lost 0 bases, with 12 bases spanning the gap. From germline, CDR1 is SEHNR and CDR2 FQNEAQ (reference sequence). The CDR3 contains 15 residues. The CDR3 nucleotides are TGTGCCAGCAGGGGACCGACAGACTCCTACAATGAGCAGTTCTTC. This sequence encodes CASRGPTDSYNEQFF. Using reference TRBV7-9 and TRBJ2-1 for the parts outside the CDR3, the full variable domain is DTGVSQNPRHKITKRGQNVTFRCDPISEHNRLYWYRQTLGQGPEFLTYFQNEAQLEKSRLLSDRFSAERPKGSFSTLEIQRTEQGDSAMYLCASRGPTDSYNEQFFGPGTRLTVL.